This T cell receptor beta chain emerged from a study of T-cell reconstitution after alpha-beta-depleted transplantation in children. Overall study findings and caveats: Reportedly, alpha-beta T cells present about two months post-transplant originated from several hundred expanded clones of graft origin. The authors attributed T-cell counts and diversity one year after transplant mostly to newly produced T cells.

TCRbeta library preparation incorporated unique molecular identifiers. TCRdb re-derived calls from the PCR reads in MiXCR, one entry per CDR3 protein. The sample carries a few hundred thousand distinct CDR3 sequences, 20% to 30% recorded once. The germline V gene encodes CDR1 MNHEY and CDR2 SVGEGT. The CDR3 loop spans 15 amino acids. V lost 0 bases, J lost 7 bases, and 4 bases stayed unmatched. This clonotype was seen more than once but under ten times. Antigen: not known. The rearrangement links TRBV6-2 or TRBV6-3 to TRBJ2-3; TRBD2 matches 10 bases. The input for sequencing was PBMCs, taken before TCRalphabeta/CD19-depleted stem cell transplant. This sequence originates from a boy less than two years old with Wiskott-Aldrich syndrome, due to receive a stem cell transplant. As DNA, the CDR3 is TGTGCCAGCAGTTACTCACTAGCGGGGCCAAATACGCAGTATTTT. Protein sequence: CASSYSLAGPNTQYF.